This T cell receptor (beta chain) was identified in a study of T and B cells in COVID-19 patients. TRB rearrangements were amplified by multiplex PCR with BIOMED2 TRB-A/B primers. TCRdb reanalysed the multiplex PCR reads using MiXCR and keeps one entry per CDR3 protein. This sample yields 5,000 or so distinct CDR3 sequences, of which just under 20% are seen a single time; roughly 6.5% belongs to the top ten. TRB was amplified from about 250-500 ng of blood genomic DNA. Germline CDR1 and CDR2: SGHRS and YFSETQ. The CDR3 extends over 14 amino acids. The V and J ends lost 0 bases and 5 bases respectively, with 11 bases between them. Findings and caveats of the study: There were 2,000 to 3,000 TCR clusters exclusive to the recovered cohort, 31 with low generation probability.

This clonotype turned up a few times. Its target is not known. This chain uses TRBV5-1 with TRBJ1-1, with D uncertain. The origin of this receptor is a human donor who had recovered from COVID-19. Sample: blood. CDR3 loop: CASSLDSGSTEAFF. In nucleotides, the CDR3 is TGCGCCAGCAGCTTGGATTCGGGGAGTACTGAAGCTTTCTTT. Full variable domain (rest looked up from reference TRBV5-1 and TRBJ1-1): KAGVTQTPRYLIKTRGQQVTLSCSPISGHRSVSWYQQTPGQGLQFLFEYFSETQRNKGNFPGRFSGRQFSNSRSEMNVSTLELGDSALYLCASSLDSGSTEAFFGQGTRLTVV.